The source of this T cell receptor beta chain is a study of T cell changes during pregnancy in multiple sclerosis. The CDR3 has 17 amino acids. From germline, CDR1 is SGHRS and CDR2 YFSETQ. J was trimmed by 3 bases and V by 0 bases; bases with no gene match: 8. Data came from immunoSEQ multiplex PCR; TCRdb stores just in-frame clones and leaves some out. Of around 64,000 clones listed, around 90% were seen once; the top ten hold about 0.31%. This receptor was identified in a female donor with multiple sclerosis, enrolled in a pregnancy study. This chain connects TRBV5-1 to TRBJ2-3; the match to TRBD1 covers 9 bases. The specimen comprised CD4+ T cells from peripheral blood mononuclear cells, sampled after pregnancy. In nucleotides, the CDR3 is TGCGCCAGCAGCTTGGGTTATGGGACAGGGAGGACAGATACGCAGTATTTT. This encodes CASSLGYGTGRTDTQYF. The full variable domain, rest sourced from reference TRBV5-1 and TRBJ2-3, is KAGVTQTPRYLIKTRGQQVTLSCSPISGHRSVSWYQQTPGQGLQFLFEYFSETQRNKGNFPGRFSGRQFSNSRSEMNVSTLELGDSALYLCASSLGYGTGRTDTQYFGPGTRLTVL.